One T cell receptor (beta chain) is described in this entry. The data derive from a study of blood T cell repertoires in COVID-19. This table comes from immunoSEQ multiplex PCR, and its TCRdb copy is limited to in-frame clones, with some not included. The top ten hold 9.5% to 12% of the sample, which has 180,000 or so clones, 85% to 90% seen once. CDR3 length: 15 residues. The V gene lost 0 bases and the J gene lost 2 bases, with 11 bases spanning the gap. Germline CDR1 reads MNHEY; CDR2 reads SVGEGT. The TCR originated in a woman aged 60-70 years with COVID-19, enrolled during active disease. The V and J genes are TRBV6-2 or TRBV6-3 and TRBJ2-7; a possible D gene is TRBD2 (5 bases). Source material: peripheral blood. CDR3 sequence reads: CASSYSLAPTYEQYF. CDR3 in DNA: TGTGCCAGCAGTTACTCGCTAGCTCCAACCTACGAGCAGTACTTC.